This TCR beta chain was profiled in a study of TIL therapy for anti-PD-1-resistant metastatic lung cancer. This clone has more than one count but fewer than ten. Germline CDR1 reads SNHLY; CDR2 reads FYNNEI. Between the trimmed V and J ends, which lost 4 bases and 4 bases, there was a span of 10 bases. CDR3 length equals 13 residues. Documented time point: pre-treatment sample, taken before nivolumab and TIL therapy. The libraries were made with immunoSEQ v3. Repertoires were generated with immunoSEQ multiplex PCR, while TCRdb's copy carries only in-frame clones and drops some. Of around 21,000 clones in the sample, 70% to 80% were seen once.

This receptor was taken from a person aged 25 to 85 with non-small cell lung cancer. The chain joins TRBV2 to TRBJ1-1; weak D call: TRBD1 (6 bases). Sequencing used blood, obtained at baseline. The CDR3 spells CASSVGARTEAFF. The DNA of the CDR3 is TGTGCCAGCAGTGTGGGGGCGCGCACTGAAGCTTTCTTT.